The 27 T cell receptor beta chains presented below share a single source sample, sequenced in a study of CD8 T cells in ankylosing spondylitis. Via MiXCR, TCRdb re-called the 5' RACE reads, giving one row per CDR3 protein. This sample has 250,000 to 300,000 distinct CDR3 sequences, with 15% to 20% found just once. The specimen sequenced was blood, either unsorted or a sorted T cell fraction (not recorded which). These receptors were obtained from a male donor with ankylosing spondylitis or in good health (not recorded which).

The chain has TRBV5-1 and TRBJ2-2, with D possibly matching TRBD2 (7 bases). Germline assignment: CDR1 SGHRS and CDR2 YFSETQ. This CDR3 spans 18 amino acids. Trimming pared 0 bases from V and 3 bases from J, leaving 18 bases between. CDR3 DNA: TGCGCCAGCAGCTTGGTACCGCCGGGGGGCGCGTACACCGGGGAGCTGTTTTTT. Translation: CASSLVPPGGAYTGELFF.

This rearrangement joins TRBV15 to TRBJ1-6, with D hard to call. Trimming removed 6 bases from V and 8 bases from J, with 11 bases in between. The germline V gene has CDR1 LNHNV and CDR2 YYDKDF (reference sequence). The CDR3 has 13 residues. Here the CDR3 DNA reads TGTGCCACCAGGGAACTATATGATTCACCCCTCCACTTT. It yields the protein CATRELYDSPLHF.

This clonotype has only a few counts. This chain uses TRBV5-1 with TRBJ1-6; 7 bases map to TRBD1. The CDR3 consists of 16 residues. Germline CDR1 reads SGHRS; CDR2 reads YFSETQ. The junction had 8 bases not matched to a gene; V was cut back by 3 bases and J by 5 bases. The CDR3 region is CASSSSTGAHNSPLHF. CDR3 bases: TGCGCCAGCAGCTCCTCCACAGGGGCCCATAATTCACCCCTCCACTTT.

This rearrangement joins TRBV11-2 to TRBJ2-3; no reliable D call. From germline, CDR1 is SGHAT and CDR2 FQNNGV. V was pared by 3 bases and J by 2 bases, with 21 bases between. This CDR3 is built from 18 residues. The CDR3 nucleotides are TGTGCCAGCAGCTTCTACCCCCAGGCTACCACCATCACAGATACGCAGTATTTT. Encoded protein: CASSFYPQATTITDTQYF.

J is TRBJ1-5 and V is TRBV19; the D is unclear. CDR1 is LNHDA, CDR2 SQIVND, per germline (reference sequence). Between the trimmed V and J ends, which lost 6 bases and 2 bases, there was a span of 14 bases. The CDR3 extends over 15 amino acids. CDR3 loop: CASRYDAFRNQPQHF. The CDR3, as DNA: TGTGCCAGTAGATACGACGCGTTTCGCAATCAGCCCCAGCATTTT.

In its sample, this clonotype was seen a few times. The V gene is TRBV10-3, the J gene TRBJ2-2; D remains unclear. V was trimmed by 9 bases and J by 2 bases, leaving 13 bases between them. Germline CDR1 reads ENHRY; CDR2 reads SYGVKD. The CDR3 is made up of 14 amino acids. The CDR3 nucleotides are TGTGCCATAAAAGGCTCACTCAACACCGGGGAGCTGTTTTTT. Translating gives CAIKGSLNTGELFF.

The CDR3 DNA reads as TGCAGCGTTTCACCGGCGGTAAAAGAGACCCAGTACTTC. This sequence encodes CSVSPAVKETQYF. The genes are TRBV29-1 and TRBJ2-5; no definite D call. CDR3 size: 13 residues. Deletions cut 5 bases from V and 3 bases from J, with 13 bases between. Per the germline V gene, CDR1 is SQVTM and CDR2 is ANQGSEA.

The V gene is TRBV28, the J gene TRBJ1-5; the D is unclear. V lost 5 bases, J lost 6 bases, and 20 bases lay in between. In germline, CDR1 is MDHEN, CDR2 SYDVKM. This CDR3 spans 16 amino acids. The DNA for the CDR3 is TGTGCCAGCAGTCCCCCTTTCTGGGCGGCGTTTCAGCCCCAGCATTTT. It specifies CASSPPFWAAFQPQHF.

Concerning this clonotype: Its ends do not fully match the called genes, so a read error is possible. The CDR3 DNA sequence: TGTGCCAGCAGTGTAGCCCCGGACAGGATCACCGGGGAGCTGTTTTTT. Amino acid sequence: CASSVAPDRITGELFF. The rearrangement uses TRBV12-3 or TRBV12-4 and TRBJ2-2, with 7 positions matching TRBD1. This CDR3 region has 16 residues.

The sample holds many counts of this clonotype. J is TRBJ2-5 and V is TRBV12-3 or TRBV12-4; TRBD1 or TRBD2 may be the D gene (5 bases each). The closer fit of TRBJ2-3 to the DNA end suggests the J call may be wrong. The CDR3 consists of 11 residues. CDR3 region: CASSLGGAQYF. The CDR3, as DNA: TGTGCCAGCAGTTTAGGAGGGGCGCAGTATTTT.

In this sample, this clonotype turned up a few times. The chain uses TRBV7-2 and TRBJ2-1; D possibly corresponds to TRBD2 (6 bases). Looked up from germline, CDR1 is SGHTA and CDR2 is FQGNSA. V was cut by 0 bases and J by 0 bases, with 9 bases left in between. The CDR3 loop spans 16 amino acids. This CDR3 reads CASSLAGLLSYNEQFF. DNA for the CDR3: TGTGCCAGCAGCTTAGCGGGACTCCTCTCCTACAATGAGCAGTTCTTC.

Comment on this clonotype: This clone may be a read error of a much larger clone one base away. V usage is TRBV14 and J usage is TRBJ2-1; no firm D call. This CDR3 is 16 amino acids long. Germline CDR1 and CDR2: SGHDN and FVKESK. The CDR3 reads CVSSRKSSLSYNEQFF. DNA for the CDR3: TGTGTCAGCAGCCGTAAATCGAGTCTTTCCTACAATGAGCAGTTCTTC.

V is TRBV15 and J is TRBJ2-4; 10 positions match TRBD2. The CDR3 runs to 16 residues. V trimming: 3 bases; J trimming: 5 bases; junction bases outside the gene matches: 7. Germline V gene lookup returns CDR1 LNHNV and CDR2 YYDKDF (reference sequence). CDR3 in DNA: TGTGCCACCAGCAGCCCCGGACTAGCGGCCCAAAACATTCAGTACTTC. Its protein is CATSSPGLAAQNIQYF.

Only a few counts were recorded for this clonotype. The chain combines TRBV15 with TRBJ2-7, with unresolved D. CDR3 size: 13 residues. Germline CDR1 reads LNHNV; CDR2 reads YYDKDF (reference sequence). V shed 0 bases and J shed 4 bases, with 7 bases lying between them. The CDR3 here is CATSREYLYEQYV. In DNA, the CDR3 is TGTGCCACCAGCAGAGAATATCTTTACGAGCAGTACGTC.

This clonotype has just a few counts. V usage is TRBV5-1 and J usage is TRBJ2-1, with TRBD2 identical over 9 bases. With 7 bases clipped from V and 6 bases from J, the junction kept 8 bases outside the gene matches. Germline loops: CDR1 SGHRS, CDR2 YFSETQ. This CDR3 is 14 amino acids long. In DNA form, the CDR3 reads TGCGCCAGCCAATCTAGCGGGAAGACCAATGAGCAGTTCTTC. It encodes CASQSSGKTNEQFF.

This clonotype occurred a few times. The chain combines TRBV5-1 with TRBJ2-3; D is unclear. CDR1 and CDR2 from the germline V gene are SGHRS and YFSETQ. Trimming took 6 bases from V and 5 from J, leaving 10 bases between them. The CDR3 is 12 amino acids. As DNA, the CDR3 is TGCGCCAGCACCGGCCCCGGAGATACGCAGTATTTT. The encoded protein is CASTGPGDTQYF.

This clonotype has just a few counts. The CDR3 DNA follows: TGCAGTGCTAGAGCGGGCATCTCCTATAATTCACCCCTCCACTTT. It yields the protein CSARAGISYNSPLHF. This chain connects TRBV20-1 to TRBJ1-6; unclear D gene. Trimming removed 1 base from V and 0 bases from J, with 7 bases in between. Germline lookup yields CDR1 DFQATT and CDR2 SNEGSKA (reference sequence). The CDR3 is 15 amino acids.

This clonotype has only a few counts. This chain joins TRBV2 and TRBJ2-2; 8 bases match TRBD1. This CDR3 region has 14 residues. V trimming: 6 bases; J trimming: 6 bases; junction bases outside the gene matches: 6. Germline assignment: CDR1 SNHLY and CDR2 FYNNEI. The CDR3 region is CASRRQGTAGELFF. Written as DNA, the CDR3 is TGTGCCAGCAGGCGACAGGGGACGGCCGGGGAGCTGTTTTTT.

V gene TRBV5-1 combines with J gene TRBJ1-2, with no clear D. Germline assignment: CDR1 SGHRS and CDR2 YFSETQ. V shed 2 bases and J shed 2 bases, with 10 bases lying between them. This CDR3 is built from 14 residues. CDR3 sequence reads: CASSFNRVNYGYTF. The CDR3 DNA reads TGCGCCAGCAGCTTTAACCGGGTCAACTATGGCTACACCTTC.

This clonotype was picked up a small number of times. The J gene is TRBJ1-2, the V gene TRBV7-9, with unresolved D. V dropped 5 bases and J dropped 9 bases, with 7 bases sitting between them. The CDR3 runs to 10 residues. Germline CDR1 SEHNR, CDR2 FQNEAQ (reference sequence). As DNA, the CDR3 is TGTGCCAGCAGCGTTGATAGCTACACCTTC. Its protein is CASSVDSYTF.

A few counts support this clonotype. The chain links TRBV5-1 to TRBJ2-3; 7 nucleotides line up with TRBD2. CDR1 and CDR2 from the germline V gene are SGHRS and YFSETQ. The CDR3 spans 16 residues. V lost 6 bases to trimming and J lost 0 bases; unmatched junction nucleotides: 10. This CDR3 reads CASTYGGTTSTDTQYF. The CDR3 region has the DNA TGCGCCAGCACCTATGGAGGGACTACAAGCACAGATACGCAGTATTTT.

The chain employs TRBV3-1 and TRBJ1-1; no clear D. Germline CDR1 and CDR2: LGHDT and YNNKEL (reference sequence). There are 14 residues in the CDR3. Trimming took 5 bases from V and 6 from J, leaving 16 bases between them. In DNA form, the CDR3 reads TGTGCCAGCAGCTCCCCAGGCCGCGGCGCTGAAGCTTTCTTT. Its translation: CASSSPGRGAEAFF.

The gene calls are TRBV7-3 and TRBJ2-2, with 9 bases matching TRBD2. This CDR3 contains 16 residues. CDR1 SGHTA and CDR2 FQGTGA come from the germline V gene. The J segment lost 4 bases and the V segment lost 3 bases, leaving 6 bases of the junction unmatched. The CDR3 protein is CASSFRRGGPTGELFF. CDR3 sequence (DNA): TGTGCCAGCAGCTTTAGGCGGGGGGGCCCCACCGGGGAGCTGTTTTTT.

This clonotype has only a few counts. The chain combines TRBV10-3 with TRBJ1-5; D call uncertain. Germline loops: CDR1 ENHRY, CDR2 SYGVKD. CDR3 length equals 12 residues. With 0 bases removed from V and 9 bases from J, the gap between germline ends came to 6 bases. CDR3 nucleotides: TGTGCCATCAGTGAGTCGGGTCGGCCCCAGCATTTT. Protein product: CAISESGRPQHF.

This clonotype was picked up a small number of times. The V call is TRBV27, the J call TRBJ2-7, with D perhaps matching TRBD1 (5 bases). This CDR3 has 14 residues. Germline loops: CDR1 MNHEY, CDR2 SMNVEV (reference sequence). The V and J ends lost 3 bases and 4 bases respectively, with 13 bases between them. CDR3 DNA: TGTGCCAGCAGTTTCGCAGGGAAACAGTACGAGCAGTACGTC. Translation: CASSFAGKQYEQYV.

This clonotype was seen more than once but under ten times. The CDR3 reads CSARGQGAGGELFF. CDR3 DNA sequence: TGCAGTGCTAGAGGACAGGGGGCAGGCGGGGAGCTGTTTTTT. This chain uses TRBV20-1 with TRBJ2-2; 10 bases fit TRBD1. The V segment lost 1 base and the J segment 7 bases; nucleotides outside the gene matches: 3. Germline CDR1 and CDR2: DFQATT and SNEGSKA (reference sequence). This CDR3 region has 14 residues.

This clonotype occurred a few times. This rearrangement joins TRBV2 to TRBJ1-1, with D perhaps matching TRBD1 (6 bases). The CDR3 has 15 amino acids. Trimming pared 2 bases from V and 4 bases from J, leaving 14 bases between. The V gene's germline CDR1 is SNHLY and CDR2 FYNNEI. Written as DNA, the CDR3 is TGTGCCAGCAGTGAACGGCGCCAGGGGTCCACTGAAGCTTTCTTT. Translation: CASSERRQGSTEAFF.